This TCR beta chain appears in the sequencing data of a study of blood T cell repertoires in COVID-19. Across the study: Collection of acute and convalescent COVID-19 samples took place in the United States, Italy and Spain.

Original processing notes: Nucleated cell counts were estimated from reference gene primer amplification. Using immunoSEQ multiplex PCR, the repertoire was profiled, and TCRdb retains in-frame clones only, with some absent. The D gene and trimming were derived from the DNA, and the V and J assignments and clone size from that table. The profile shows 250,000 to 300,000 clones, under 90% of them singletons. The material sequenced was peripheral blood. The receptor's source is a woman aged 40 to 55 who had recovered from COVID-19.

CDR3 in DNA: TGTGCCTGGACCACGAACAGGGTCCAGGGACCGCCGAACACCGGGGAGCTGTTTTTT. As protein: CAWTTNRVQGPPNTGELFF. This chain joins TRBV30 and TRBJ2-2, with D maybe TRBD1 (6 bases). The germline V gene has CDR1 GTSNPN and CDR2 SVGIG (reference sequence). This CDR3 contains 19 residues. Trimming left V 4 bases short and J 0 bases short, with 24 bases between.